This T cell receptor beta chain is drawn from a study of blood T cell repertoires in COVID-19. For the study at large: Italy, Spain and the United States were the sources of the convalescent and acute COVID-19 samples. In each case, the material was cDNA or gDNA derived from T cells, B-cell-depleted T cells, or PBMCs.

Using immunoSEQ multiplex PCR, the repertoire was profiled, and TCRdb retains in-frame clones only, with some absent. Of 200,000 to 300,000 clones listed, around 88% were seen once; the top ten hold under 2.5%. This CDR3 contains 15 residues. Germline CDR1 SEHNR, CDR2 FQNEAQ (reference sequence). V was trimmed by 3 bases and J by 0 bases, leaving 9 bases between them. J is TRBJ2-1 and V is TRBV7-9; a possible D gene is TRBD2 (6 bases). The receptor was derived from a man aged 25 to 45 with active or convalescent COVID-19. The specimen sequenced was peripheral blood. This CDR3 reads CASSFVGGSYNEQFF. The CDR3 nucleotides read TGTGCCAGCAGCTTCGTCGGGGGCTCCTACAATGAGCAGTTCTTC.